This passage covers 22 T cell receptor beta chains from one sample sequenced in a study of blood T cell repertoires in COVID-19. Sequencing was performed with immunoSEQ multiplex PCR; in TCRdb, only in-frame clones are kept and a portion is missing. The sample lists approximately 76,000 clones, around 91% occurring once. Sequenced input: peripheral blood. The source is a human donor in a cohort sampled during active COVID-19.

The sample holds one count of this clone. The chain combines TRBV11-2 with TRBJ2-7; 8 nucleotides match TRBD2. Germline loops: CDR1 SGHAT, CDR2 FQNNGV. CDR3 length: 16 residues. V gave up 4 bases and J gave up 3 bases; unmatched junction bases: 11. The CDR3 is CASSSSRGVKIYEQYF. As DNA, the CDR3 is TGTGCCAGCAGCTCCTCGCGGGGGGTGAAAATCTACGAGCAGTACTTC.

The chain employs TRBV25-1 and TRBJ1-2, with a possible D match to TRBD1 (5 bases). The CDR3 is 13 residues long. Trimming removed 1 base from V and 8 bases from J, with 11 bases in between. CDR1 MGHDK and CDR2 SYGVNS come from the germline V gene. The CDR3 nucleotides are TGTGCCAGCAGTGAATTTTCCAGGGTAGGCTACACCTTC. Translated: CASSEFSRVGYTF.

The chain employs TRBV4-2 and TRBJ2-7; D might be TRBD1 (6 bases). There are 16 residues in the CDR3. V was trimmed by 2 bases and J by 2 bases, leaving 16 bases between them. CDR1 and CDR2 from the germline V gene are LGHNA and YNFKEQ. This chain's CDR3 is CASSQKGDLRTYEQYF. The CDR3 DNA sequence: TGTGCCAGCAGCCAAAAGGGGGATTTGAGAACCTACGAGCAGTACTTC.

This rearrangement joins TRBV24-1 to TRBJ2-3; the match to TRBD2 covers 13 bases. Unmatched junction bases numbered 5, after V lost 1 base and J lost 2 bases. The CDR3 spans 18 residues. In germline, CDR1 is KGHDR, CDR2 SFDVKD. This CDR3 is CATSDFGLAGEITDTQYF. In nucleotides, the CDR3 is TGTGCCACCAGTGATTTTGGACTAGCGGGGGAGATCACAGATACGCAGTATTTT.

In DNA, the CDR3 is TGTGCCAGCAGTCCAGTTACAGGACCCTCCTACGAGCAGTACTTC. This encodes CASSPVTGPSYEQYF. V and J are TRBV7-6 and TRBJ2-7; D is possibly TRBD1 (5 bases). With 6 bases removed from V and 0 bases from J, the gap between germline ends came to 15 bases. The CDR3 is 15 amino acids. Germline V gives CDR1 SGHVS, CDR2 FNYEAQ.

The chain joins TRBV5-4 to TRBJ2-7, with D maybe TRBD2 (6 bases). V gave up 5 bases and J gave up 5 bases, with 17 bases separating them. The CDR3 has 14 amino acids. Germline assignment: CDR1 SGHNT and CDR2 YYREEE (reference sequence). Written as DNA, the CDR3 is TGTGCCAGCAGGCGGGACTGGGTCCCCCACGAGCAGTACTTC. Encoded protein: CASRRDWVPHEQYF.

This chain joins TRBV12-3 or TRBV12-4 and TRBJ1-2; TRBD1 matches at 8 bases. The CDR3 covers 13 residues. Germline trimming cut 8 bases from V and 4 bases from J; bases unmatched to any gene: 6. DNA of the CDR3: TGTGCCAGCGGTCAGGGGGCGGGCTATGGCTACACCTTC. Its translation: CASGQGAGYGYTF.

Comment on this clone: This CDR3 is also generated by other DNA sequences in the sample. V and J are TRBV20-1 and TRBJ1-1; D is unresolved. From germline, CDR1 is DFQATT and CDR2 SNEGSKA (reference sequence). CDR3 length equals 11 residues. V was clipped by 6 bases and J by 2 bases, with 7 bases between them. CDR3 amino acids: CSARLNTEAFF. Here the CDR3 DNA reads TGCAGTGCGAGACTAAACACTGAAGCTTTCTTT.

The chain recombines TRBV4-1 with TRBJ1-3; no clear D. CDR3 length: 16 amino acids. V was trimmed by 3 bases and J by 0 bases, leaving 12 bases between them. Germline-derived CDR1 and CDR2 are MGHRA and YSYEKL. This CDR3 reads CASSQFPPLSGNTIYF. The DNA for the CDR3 is TGCGCCAGCAGCCAGTTCCCCCCCCTCTCTGGAAACACCATATATTTT.

In its sample, this clone was seen once. This chain connects TRBV19 to TRBJ2-3; TRBD2 agrees at 10 bases. The CDR3 runs to 16 residues. J gave up 2 bases and V 4 bases, and 6 bases lay outside the gene matches. Germline loops: CDR1 LNHDA, CDR2 SQIVND (reference sequence). CDR3 coding DNA: TGTGCCAGTAGTACCCTAGCGGGGGCACTCACAGATACGCAGTATTTT. It is translated as CASSTLAGALTDTQYF.

The CDR3 protein is CASSPGVVGYTF. The CDR3 DNA is TGTGCCAGCAGCCCAGGGGTGGTCGGCTACACCTTC. The chain employs TRBV12-3 or TRBV12-4 and TRBJ1-2; TRBD1 is a possible D gene (6 bases). The CDR3 has 12 amino acids. V lost 6 bases, J lost 8 bases, and 13 bases lay in between.

V gene TRBV27 combines with J gene TRBJ2-7; 8 bases match TRBD1. Per the germline V gene, CDR1 is MNHEY and CDR2 is SMNVEV (reference sequence). Germline trimming cut 3 bases from V and 0 bases from J; bases unmatched to any gene: 16. The CDR3 is 19 residues long. CDR3 bases: TGTGCCAGCAGTTTCTCCTCTCCCTGGACAGGGCAGAGCTCCTACGAGCAGTACTTC. This gives the protein CASSFSSPWTGQSSYEQYF.

This rearrangement joins TRBV18 to TRBJ1-1, with D maybe TRBD1 (6 bases). V lost 0 bases to trimming and J lost 4 bases, with 6 bases between them. CDR3 length: 13 residues. The germline CDR1 and CDR2 sequences are KGHSH and LQKENI. Written as DNA, the CDR3 is TGTGCCAGCTCACCACCAGGGGGCACTGAAGCTTTCTTT. This encodes CASSPPGGTEAFF.

This sequence joins TRBV19 and TRBJ2-7; D is unresolved. The CDR3 sequence is 15 residues long. Trimming cost V 8 bases and J 0 bases, with 17 bases left between them. Germline assignment: CDR1 LNHDA and CDR2 SQIVND (reference sequence). The CDR3 DNA follows: TGTGCCAGTTCTAAAGCCCTTACTTTCTCCTACGAGCAGTACTTC. The encoded protein is CASSKALTFSYEQYF.

The genes are TRBV18 and TRBJ2-5; TRBD2 aligns across 10 bases. Looked up from germline, CDR1 is KGHSH and CDR2 is LQKENI. The V and J ends lost 2 bases and 4 bases, in that order; junction bases with no gene match: 7. The CDR3 has 16 amino acids. The CDR3 is CASSPTRAGGLETQYF. The DNA of the CDR3 is TGTGCCAGCTCACCAACTCGAGCGGGGGGGCTAGAGACCCAGTACTTC.

For the CDR3, the DNA is TGTGCCTGGAGTGGAGACAGGGTCAACACTGAAGCTTTCTTT. Encoded protein: CAWSGDRVNTEAFF. J is TRBJ1-1 and V is TRBV30; TRBD1 matches at 7 bases. CDR1 is GTSNPN, CDR2 SVGIG, per germline (reference sequence). V shed 1 base, J shed 2 bases, and the junction held 4 bases outside the gene matches. The CDR3 extends over 14 amino acids.

The J gene is TRBJ1-3, the V gene TRBV3-1 (or the pseudogene TRBV3-2), with D perhaps matching TRBD1 (6 bases). The CDR3 is made up of 18 amino acids. Between the trimmed V and J ends, which lost 4 bases and 0 bases, there was a span of 19 bases. The germline CDR1 and CDR2 sequences are LGHDT and YNNKEL (reference sequence). Here the CDR3 DNA reads TGTGCCAGCAGCCGCGGACAGTTTCGTATCCCCTCTGGAAACACCATATATTTT. Its protein product is CASSRGQFRIPSGNTIYF.

The chain links TRBV19 to TRBJ2-7; 7 bases agree with TRBD1. The CDR3 is 14 residues long. The junction had 2 bases not matched to a gene; V was cut back by 1 base and J by 2 bases. Germline loops: CDR1 LNHDA, CDR2 SQIVND (reference sequence). The CDR3 DNA is TGTGCCAGTAGTATAGCCACAGGGGCCTACGAGCAGTACTTC. Translating it yields CASSIATGAYEQYF. The full variable domain, with the rest looked up from reference TRBV19 and TRBJ2-7, is DGGITQSPKYLFRKEGQNVTLSCEQNLNHDAMYWYRQDPGQGLRLIYYSQIVNDFQKGDIAEGYSVSREKKESFPLTVTSAQKNPTAFYLCASSIATGAYEQYFGPGTRLTVT.

CDR3 sequence: CATSGGAQFYGYTF. CDR3 DNA sequence: TGTGCCACTTCGGGGGGGGCGCAATTCTATGGCTACACCTTC. The chain uses TRBV28 and TRBJ1-2; D is perhaps TRBD1 (6 bases). There are 14 residues in the CDR3. V dropped 10 bases and J dropped 4 bases, with 19 bases sitting between them. CDR1 and CDR2 (germline): MDHEN, SYDVKM.

The J gene is TRBJ1-6, the V gene TRBV27; D may be TRBD1 (5 bases). Germline CDR1 and CDR2: MNHEY and SMNVEV (reference sequence). The V end lost 7 bases, the J end lost 7 bases, and 17 bases lay between the germline ends. The CDR3 is made up of 15 amino acids. The CDR3 here is CASTEQVLGNSPLHF. The CDR3 nucleotides are TGTGCCAGCACCGAACAGGTTTTAGGAAATTCACCCCTCCACTTT.

In this sample, this clone turned up a few times. The rearrangement uses TRBV6-2 or TRBV6-3 and TRBJ2-7; TRBD1 is a possible D gene (6 bases). The CDR3 is 16 residues long. Germline lookup yields CDR1 MNHEY and CDR2 SVGEGT. V lost 2 bases and J 7 bases, leaving 21 bases between the germline ends. CDR3 sequence (DNA): TGTGCCAGCAGTTACGTCCTCGGGACACCTTCGGGGGAGCAGTACTTC. Translation gives CASSYVLGTPSGEQYF.

The rearrangement uses TRBV6-2 or TRBV6-3 and TRBJ1-2; unclear D gene. V dropped 2 bases and J dropped 8 bases, with 12 bases sitting between them. CDR1 MNHEY and CDR2 SVGEGT come from the germline V gene. The CDR3 contains 13 residues. CDR3 bases: TGTGCCAGCAGTTACCCCCTAGGTAACGGCTACACCTTC. This encodes CASSYPLGNGYTF.